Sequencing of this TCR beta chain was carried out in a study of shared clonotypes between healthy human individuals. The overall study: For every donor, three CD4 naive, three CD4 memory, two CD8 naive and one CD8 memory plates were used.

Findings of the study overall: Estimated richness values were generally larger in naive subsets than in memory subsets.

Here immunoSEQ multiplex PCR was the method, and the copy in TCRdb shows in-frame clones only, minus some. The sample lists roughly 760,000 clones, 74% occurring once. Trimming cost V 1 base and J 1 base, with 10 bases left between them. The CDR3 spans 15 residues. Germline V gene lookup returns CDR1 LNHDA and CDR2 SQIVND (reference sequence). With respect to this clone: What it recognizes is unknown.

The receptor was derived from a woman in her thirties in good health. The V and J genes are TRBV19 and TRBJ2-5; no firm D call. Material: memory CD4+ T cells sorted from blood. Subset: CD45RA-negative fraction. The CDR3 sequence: CASSIAAFGQETQYF. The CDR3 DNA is TGTGCCAGTAGTATAGCCGCCTTCGGCCAAGAGACCCAGTACTTC.